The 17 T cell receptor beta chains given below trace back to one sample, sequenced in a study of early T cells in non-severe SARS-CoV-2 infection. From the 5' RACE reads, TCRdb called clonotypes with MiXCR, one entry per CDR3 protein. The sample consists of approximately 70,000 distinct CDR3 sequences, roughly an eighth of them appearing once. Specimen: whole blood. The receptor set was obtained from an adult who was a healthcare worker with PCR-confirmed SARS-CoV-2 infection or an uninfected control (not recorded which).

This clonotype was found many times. In nucleotides, the CDR3 is TGTGCCAGCAGTTTTGGTTATTCCTACGAGCAGTACTTC. Its protein product is CASSFGYSYEQYF. The genes are TRBV28 and TRBJ2-7; the D is unclear. CDR1 MDHEN and CDR2 SYDVKM come from the germline V gene. The CDR3 length is 13 residues. Trimming cost V 3 bases and J 1 base, with 7 bases left between them.

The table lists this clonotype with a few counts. The CDR3 is CASSLYRKGYTF. CDR3 bases: TGTGCCAGCAGCTTGTACAGGAAAGGCTACACCTTC. This chain connects TRBV5-4 to TRBJ1-2; tentative D call: TRBD1 (5 bases). V was clipped by 1 base and J by 8 bases, with 9 bases between them. The germline gives CDR1 SGHNT, CDR2 YYREEE (reference sequence). The CDR3 loop spans 12 amino acids.

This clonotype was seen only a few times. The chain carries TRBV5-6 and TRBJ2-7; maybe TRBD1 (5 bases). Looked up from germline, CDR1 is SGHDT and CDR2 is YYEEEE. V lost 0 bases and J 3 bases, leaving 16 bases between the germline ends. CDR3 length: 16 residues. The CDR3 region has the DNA TGTGCCAGCAGCTTGGCAGGGCAGGGTGTGAACTACGAGCAGTACTTC. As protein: CASSLAGQGVNYEQYF.

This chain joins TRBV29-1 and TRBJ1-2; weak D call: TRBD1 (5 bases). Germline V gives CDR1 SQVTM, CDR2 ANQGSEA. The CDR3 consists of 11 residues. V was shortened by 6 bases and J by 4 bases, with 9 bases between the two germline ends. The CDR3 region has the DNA TGCAGCGTCGACAGAGCCTATGGCTACACCTTC. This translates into CSVDRAYGYTF.

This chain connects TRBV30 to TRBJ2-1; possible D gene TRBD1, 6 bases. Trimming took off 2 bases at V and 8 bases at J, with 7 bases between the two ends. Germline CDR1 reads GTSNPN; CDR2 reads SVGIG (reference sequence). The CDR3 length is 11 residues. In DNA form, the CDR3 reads TGTGCCTGGAGTTCAGGGGATGAGCAGTTCTTC. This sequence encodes CAWSSGDEQFF.

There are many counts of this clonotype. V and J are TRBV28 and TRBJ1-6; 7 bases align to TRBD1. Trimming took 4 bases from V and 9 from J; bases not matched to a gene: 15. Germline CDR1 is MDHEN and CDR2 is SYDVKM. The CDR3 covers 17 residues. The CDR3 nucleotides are TGTGCCAGCAGTTCGCCAAAGCCCGGGACAGCAGGTTCACCCCTCCACTTT. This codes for CASSSPKPGTAGSPLHF. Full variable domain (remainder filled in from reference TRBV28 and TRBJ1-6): DVKVTQSSRYLVKRTGEKVFLECVQDMDHENMFWYRQDPGLGLRLIYFSYDVKMKEKGDIPEGYSVSREKKERFSLILESASTNQTSMYLCASSSPKPGTAGSPLHFGNGTRLTVT.

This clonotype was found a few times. CDR3 loop: CASSLGKEAGMKETQYF. The CDR3 DNA reads as TGTGCCAGCAGCTTGGGGAAGGAGGCTGGGATGAAAGAGACCCAGTACTTC. V and J are TRBV7-6 and TRBJ2-5; possibly TRBD2 for D (5 bases). The CDR3 is 17 residues long. Germline V lookup: CDR1 SGHVS, CDR2 FNYEAQ. The V gene lost 3 bases and the J gene lost 3 bases, with 20 bases spanning the gap. The full variable domain, its missing parts supplied by reference TRBV7-6 and TRBJ2-5, is GAGVSQSPRYKVTKRGQDVALRCDPISGHVSLYWYRQALGQGPEFLTYFNYEAQQDKSGLPNDRFSAERPEGSISTLTIQRTEQRDSAMYRCASSLGKEAGMKETQYFGPGTRLLVL.

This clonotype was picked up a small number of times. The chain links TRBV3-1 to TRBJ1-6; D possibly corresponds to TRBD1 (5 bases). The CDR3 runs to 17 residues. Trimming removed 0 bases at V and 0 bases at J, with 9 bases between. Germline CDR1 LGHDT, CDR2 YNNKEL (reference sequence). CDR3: CASSQEKGSSYNSPLHF. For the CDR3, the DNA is TGTGCCAGCAGCCAAGAGAAGGGGAGCTCCTATAATTCACCCCTCCACTTT.

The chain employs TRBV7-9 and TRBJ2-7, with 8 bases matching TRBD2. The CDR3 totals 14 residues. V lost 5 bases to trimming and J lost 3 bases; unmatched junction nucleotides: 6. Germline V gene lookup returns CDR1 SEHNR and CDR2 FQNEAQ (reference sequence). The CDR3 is CASSPREGGYEQYF. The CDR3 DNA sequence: TGTGCCAGCAGCCCCCGGGAGGGTGGCTACGAGCAGTACTTC.

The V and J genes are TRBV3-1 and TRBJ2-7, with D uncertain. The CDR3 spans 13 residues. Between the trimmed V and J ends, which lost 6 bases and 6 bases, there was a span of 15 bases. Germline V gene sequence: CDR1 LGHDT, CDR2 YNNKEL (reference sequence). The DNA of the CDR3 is TGTGCCAGCAGTCCCCGGGCCGCCGGCGAGCAGTACTTC. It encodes CASSPRAAGEQYF.

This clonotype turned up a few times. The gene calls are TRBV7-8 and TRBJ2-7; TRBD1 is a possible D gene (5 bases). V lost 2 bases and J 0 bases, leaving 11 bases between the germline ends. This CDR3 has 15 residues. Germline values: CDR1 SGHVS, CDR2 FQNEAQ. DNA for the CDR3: TGTGCCAGCAGCTTATTCCAGGGTCCCTCCTACGAGCAGTACTTC. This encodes CASSLFQGPSYEQYF. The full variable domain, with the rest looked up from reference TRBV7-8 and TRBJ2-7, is GAGVSQSPRYKVAKRGQDVALRCDPISGHVSLFWYQQALGQGPEFLTYFQNEAQLDKSGLPSDRFFAERPEGSVSTLKIQRTQQEDSAVYLCASSLFQGPSYEQYFGPGTRLTVT.

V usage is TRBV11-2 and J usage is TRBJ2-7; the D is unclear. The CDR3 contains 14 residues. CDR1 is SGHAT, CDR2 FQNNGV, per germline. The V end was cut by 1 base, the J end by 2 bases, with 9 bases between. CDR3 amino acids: CASSLAGPPYEQYF. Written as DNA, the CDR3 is TGTGCCAGCAGCTTAGCCGGGCCTCCCTACGAGCAGTACTTC.

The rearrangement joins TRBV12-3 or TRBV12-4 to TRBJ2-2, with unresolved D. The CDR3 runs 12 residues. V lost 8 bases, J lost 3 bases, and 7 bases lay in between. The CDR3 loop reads CASGQYTGELFF. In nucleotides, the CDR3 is TGTGCCAGCGGTCAATACACCGGGGAGCTGTTTTTT.

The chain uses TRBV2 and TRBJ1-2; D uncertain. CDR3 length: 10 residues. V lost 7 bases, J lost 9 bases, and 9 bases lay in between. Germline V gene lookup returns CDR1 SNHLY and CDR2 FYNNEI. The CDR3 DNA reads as TGTGCCAGCAAGGCCGATAGCTACACCTTC. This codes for CASKADSYTF.

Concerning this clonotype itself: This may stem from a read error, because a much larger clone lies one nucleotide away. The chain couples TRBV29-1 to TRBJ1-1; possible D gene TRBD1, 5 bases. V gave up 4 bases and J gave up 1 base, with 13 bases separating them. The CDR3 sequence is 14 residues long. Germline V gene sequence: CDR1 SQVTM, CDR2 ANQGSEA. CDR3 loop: CSVGQTHANTEAFF. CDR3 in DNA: TGCAGCGTTGGACAGACGCACGCGAACACTGAAGCTTTCTTT.

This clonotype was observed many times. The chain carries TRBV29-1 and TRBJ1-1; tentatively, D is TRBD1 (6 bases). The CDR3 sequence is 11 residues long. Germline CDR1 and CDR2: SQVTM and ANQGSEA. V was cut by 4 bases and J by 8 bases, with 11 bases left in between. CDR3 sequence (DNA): TGCAGCGTTGTAGGGGGGACGGAAGCTTTCTTT. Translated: CSVVGGTEAFF.

CDR3 loop: CAISQAGGNLNTEAFF. The CDR3 nucleotides are TGTGCCATCAGCCAGGCGGGCGGTAACTTGAACACTGAAGCTTTCTTT. The chain combines TRBV10-3 with TRBJ1-1; D gene uncertain. The V end was cut by 6 bases, the J end by 0 bases, with 17 bases between. Germline CDR1 reads ENHRY; CDR2 reads SYGVKD. This CDR3 spans 16 amino acids.